This T cell receptor beta chain was recovered during a study of graft-versus-host responses after intestinal transplantation (dated by TCRdb to about 2021). Study-level background: Recipients received multivisceral, liver-intestinal, or isolated intestinal transplants. Anti-thymocyte globulin induction was given to all recipients, followed by maintenance tacrolimus and steroids for approximately three years. Bulk TCR-beta CDR3 sequencing was used to track graft-versus-host and host-versus-graft alloreactive T cell clones in the graft, circulation and bone marrow after intestinal transplantation. To identify alloreactive clones, pre-transplant mixed lymphocyte reaction products were sequenced and compared with unstimulated pre-transplant donor and recipient T cells. The cohort enrolled 20 to 30 intestinal transplant recipients, one of whom was a retransplant, and a few patients without pretransplant specimens were excluded. Donor T cell macrochimerism was defined as a peak of at least 4% donor T cells among recipient peripheral blood mononuclear cells. Instead of going to the commercial service, samples from a few later patients were sequenced in-house on an Illumina MiSeq and processed with MiXCR.

With respect to this clone: The antigen it recognizes is unknown. One base away there is no much larger clone; base qualities are not given.

Study-wide findings and limitations: The relatively low number and heterogeneity of intestinal transplant patients limited the conclusions. Early after transplant, declines in HvG clones were associated with peak levels of circulating GvH clones. GvH clones turned up in recipient bone marrow, with some appearing earlier in ileal mucosa or blood, a pattern consistent with an intestinal mucosal origin. Patients with donor T cell macrochimerism had high GvH to HvG T cell clonal ratios in their allografts.

Blood samples were collected up to 4 times in the first month after transplant and then at least monthly when available. The CDR3 measures 17 amino acids from cysteine to phenylalanine. The CDR3 DNA has 51 bases and is translated from base 1. Trimming removed 0 bases from V and 3 bases from J, leaving 18 bases between the germline ends. The library was built by means of the immunoSEQ multiplex PCR assay. High-throughput TCR-beta CDR3 sequencing of genomic DNA from most patients was performed by Adaptive Biotechnologies. The paper's processing steps were these. TCR sequencing data were retrieved from Adaptive's ImmunoSEQ software for about 17 patients, whereas three other patients were processed with MiXCR and VDJtools. CDR3 nucleotide sequences shared between donor and recipient were removed because the origin of such sequences could not be assigned. To be classed as alloreactive, a clone needed at least 2-fold expansion over unstimulated cells and a minimum CFSE-low frequency of 0.002% (template counts) or 0.001% (read counts). Clones detected in sequenced pre-transplant spleen, lymph node, or MLR CFSE-low populations of the donor or recipient were defined as mappable. The cumulative frequency of alloreactive clones was calculated as a percentage of all sequences, weighted by copy number. TCRdb provides this immuneACCESS table in a form limited to in-frame rearrangements. Some clones are lacking; in checked studies, under half of them reflect an unresolved V gene, and why the rest are absent is not known. Clone size and V and J calls were adopted from that table, with D and trimming inferred from the DNA. The sample table lists more than 55,000 clones, 80% to 90% of them with a count of one. Less than 2% of the sample lies in the top ten.

In this chain, TRBV23-1 is recombined with TRBJ2-7, with no confident D gene call. TRBV23-1 carries the ORF label, with uncertain function. Material: PBMCs, obtained 26 days after transplant. The clonotype was recovered from a human patient who received an intestinal transplant, so some T cells may come from the graft donor. The base sequence is TGCGCCAGCAGTCAATCCTACCCCGGTGTTGCTAGCTACGAGCAGTACTTC. It translates as CASSQSYPGVASYEQYF.